The rows below give T cell receptor beta chains drawn from one sample of a study of T cells in Graves' hyperthyroidism and ophthalmopathy. Using its own MiXCR run on the multiplex PCR reads, TCRdb lists one record per CDR3 protein. The sample includes approximately 620,000 distinct CDR3 sequences, around 15% of them seen just once. Input material: blood. The receptors were gathered from a woman between 40 and 50 years old with Graves' ophthalmopathy. CDR3s include the opening cysteine and the closing phenylalanine or tryptophan. A D gene is named only where the DNA matches it firmly. Size tells how often a clone was seen (once, few, many) or the class of an expanded clone, and some rows leave it out.

TRBJ1-2,.,TRBD1,TRBV27,TGTGCCAGCAGCCCGGGAAGGGGGCTTGGCTACACCTTC,CASSPGRGLGYTF
TRBJ2-1,many,.,TRBV18,TGTGCCAGCTCACCGAACCTCGGGACGCGCTACAATGAGCAGTTCTTC,CASSPNLGTRYNEQFF
TRBJ2-3,many,.,TRBV11-2,TGTGCCAGCAGCCCACAAAACACAGATACGCAGTATTTT,CASSPQNTDTQYF
TRBJ1-2,few,.,TRBV29-1,TGCAGCGTTGAAGATCTTGGGGGTGGCTACACCTTC,CSVEDLGGGYTF
TRBJ1-1,many,.,TRBV6-2/TRBV6-3,TGTGCCAGCGGGGACGTTATCGCCGAAGCTTTCTTT,CASGDVIAEAFF
TRBJ1-3,once,.,TRBV4-1,TGCGCCAGCAGCCAAGGGCGACAGACCGGCTCTGGAAACACCATATATTTT,CASSQGRQTGSGNTIYF
TRBJ2-5,.,.,TRBV11-1,TGTGCCAGCAGCAGAGAAGCACCGGGACAAAATTACTTC,CASSREAPGQNYF
TRBJ2-3,many,TRBD1,TRBV2,TGTGCCAGCAAACAGGGGCAATTTACTACGCAGTATTTT,CASKQGQFTTQYF
TRBJ2-1,few,.,TRBV12-3/TRBV12-4,TGTGCCAGCAGTTTGAGGGGGGGGGAGTGGTATAATGAGCAGTTCTTC,CASSLRGGEWYNEQFF
TRBJ1-4,.,.,TRBV10-3,TGTGCCATACAACAGGGCCTTAATGAAAAACTGTTTTTT,CAIQQGLNEKLFF
TRBJ1-2,few,.,TRBV2,TGTGCCAGCAGTGACAGGGTCTGGGGCTACACCTTC,CASSDRVWGYTF
TRBJ1-1,.,TRBD1,TRBV24-1,TGTGCCACCAGGGATCGTCCCGGGACAGGGGTGGGTACTGAAGCTTTCTTT,CATRDRPGTGVGTEAFF
TRBJ1-1,.,TRBD1,TRBV6-1,TGTGCCAGCAGTACTGGGACAGGGGCGAACACTGAAGCTTTCTTT,CASSTGTGANTEAFF
TRBJ1-1,.,.,TRBV4-1,TGCGCCAGCAGCCGGCAGGGTGGCGCTTTGACTTTTACTGAAGCTTTCTTT,CASSRQGGALTFTEAFF
TRBJ1-1,many,.,TRBV6-1,TGTGCCAGCAGAAAACACTGGGATACTGAAGCTTTCTTT,CASRKHWDTEAFF
TRBJ1-5,many,.,TRBV12-3/TRBV12-4,TGTGCCAGCAGTCCCTTGCGGGCCACGGGCAATCAGCCCCAGCATTTT,CASSPLRATGNQPQHF
TRBJ1-6,many,TRBD1,TRBV27,TGTGCCAGCAGTTTCGCGGTTGGAGGCAGGGGGAATTCACCCCTCCACTTT,CASSFAVGGRGNSPLHF
TRBJ2-4,many,.,TRBV2,TGTGCCAGCAGTGAGGGACAAGTAGCCAAAAACATTCAGTACTTC,CASSEGQVAKNIQYF
TRBJ1-2,many,TRBD1,TRBV20-1,TGCAGTGCTCTAGACAGGGGGCGATATGGCTACACCTTC,CSALDRGRYGYTF
TRBJ1-6,few,TRBD1,TRBV6-5,TGTGCCAGCAGCTTACTCCGGTTCGGACAGGCAAATTCACCCCTCCACTTT,CASSLLRFGQANSPLHF
TRBJ2-4,many,.,TRBV7-9,TGTGCCAGCAGCTTAGGGGGAGGCCGAGCCAAAAACATTCAGTACTTC,CASSLGGGRAKNIQYF
TRBJ2-2,few,.,TRBV2,TGTGCCAGCAGTGCGGAGAATTCCGGGGGGCTGTTTTTT,CASSAENSGGLFF
TRBJ1-1,many,.,TRBV11-3,TGTGCCAGCAGCTCTCACAGTAACACTGAAGCTTTCTTT,CASSSHSNTEAFF
TRBJ2-7,many,TRBD1,TRBV28,TGTGCCGCAGGACAGGGCGGGCTCTACGAGCAGTACTTC,CAAGQGGLYEQYF
TRBJ2-4,once,TRBD1,TRBV28,TGTGCCAGCAGTCCCCGGGACAGGGGGCTAGGCATTCAGTACTTC,CASSPRDRGLGIQYF
TRBJ1-2,once,TRBD1,TRBV27,TGTGCCAGCAGTCCCGGGAAAATTGGGACAGGGGGAGTTTATGGCTACACCTTC,CASSPGKIGTGGVYGYTF
TRBJ2-2,many,TRBD1,TRBV12-3/TRBV12-4,TGTGCCAGCAGTTTAGGGACAGGGGTGGACACCGGGGAGCTGTTTTTT,CASSLGTGVDTGELFF
TRBJ2-1,many,TRBD1,TRBV3-1,TGTGCCAGCAGCCAGTTCTTGGGACAGGGAGGAAATGAGCAGTTCTTC,CASSQFLGQGGNEQFF
TRBJ2-1,.,TRBD1,TRBV28,TGTGCCAACAGTTCATACCACTCCGGGACAGGGGAGGGTAATGAGCAGTTCTTC,CANSSYHSGTGEGNEQFF
TRBJ2-4,many,.,TRBV5-1,TGCGCCAGCATAAAACTACTTCGGGGGATTTTTCAGTACTTC,CASIKLLRGIFQYF
TRBJ2-7,few,.,TRBV11-1,TGTGCCAGCAGATCCGGGACGGATACGAACGAGCAGTACTTC,CASRSGTDTNEQYF
TRBJ2-3,many,.,TRBV28,TGTGCCAGCAGGGACTACACAGATACGCAGTATTTT,CASRDYTDTQYF
TRBJ2-5,many,TRBD2,TRBV2,TGTGCCAGCAGTGGGCTTAGCGGGAGGGCCGGCCAAGAGACCCAGTACTTC,CASSGLSGRAGQETQYF
TRBJ1-5,many,.,TRBV5-1,TGCGCCAGCAGCCCGGGGGGCCCTAGCAATCAGCCCCAGCATTTT,CASSPGGPSNQPQHF
TRBJ1-2,many,.,TRBV20-1,TGCAGTGCCGAACGGACCCCGGCGGGCTACACCTTC,CSAERTPAGYTF
TRBJ2-1,.,TRBD2,TRBV7-6,TGTGCCAGCAGCTTAGGGGGGGGGACTTCCCCCTACAATGAGCAGTTCTTC,CASSLGGGTSPYNEQFF
TRBJ2-3,.,TRBD2,TRBV6-1,TGTGCCAGCAGACTCTCTCACGGGACTAGCGGGCCAGATACGCAGTATTTT,CASRLSHGTSGPDTQYF
TRBJ1-4,few,.,TRBV7-8,TGTGCCAGCAGCCCCCGGGTGGGACAATCGAATGAAAAACTGTTTTTT,CASSPRVGQSNEKLFF
TRBJ1-2,many,.,TRBV18,TGTGCCAGCTCATCTACAGAAAACTATGGCTACACCTTC,CASSSTENYGYTF
TRBJ1-1,once,.,TRBV10-3,TGTGCCATCAGTGGCTCTGCGGGCAACACTGAAGCTTTCTTT,CAISGSAGNTEAFF
TRBJ2-7,many,TRBD2,TRBV20-1,TGCAGTGCTAGAGGGAATAGCGGGTACGAGCAGTACTTC,CSARGNSGYEQYF
TRBJ2-2,.,.,TRBV29-1,TGCAGCGTAGGTTGGGGGCCCGGGGAGCTGTTTTTT,CSVGWGPGELFF
TRBJ2-6,few,.,TRBV7-9,TGTGCCAGCAGCCCTCGACAACCCTCTGGGGCCAACGTCCTGACTTTC,CASSPRQPSGANVLTF
TRBJ2-7,many,.,TRBV20-1,TGCACCCCTTCGGAGGGTGTCTCAAGCTCCTACGAGCAGTACTTC,CTPSEGVSSSYEQYF
TRBJ2-1,.,.,TRBV19,TGTGCCAGTAGTACGCGAGGGGGGGCCCGCTACAATGAGCAGTTCTTC,CASSTRGGARYNEQFF